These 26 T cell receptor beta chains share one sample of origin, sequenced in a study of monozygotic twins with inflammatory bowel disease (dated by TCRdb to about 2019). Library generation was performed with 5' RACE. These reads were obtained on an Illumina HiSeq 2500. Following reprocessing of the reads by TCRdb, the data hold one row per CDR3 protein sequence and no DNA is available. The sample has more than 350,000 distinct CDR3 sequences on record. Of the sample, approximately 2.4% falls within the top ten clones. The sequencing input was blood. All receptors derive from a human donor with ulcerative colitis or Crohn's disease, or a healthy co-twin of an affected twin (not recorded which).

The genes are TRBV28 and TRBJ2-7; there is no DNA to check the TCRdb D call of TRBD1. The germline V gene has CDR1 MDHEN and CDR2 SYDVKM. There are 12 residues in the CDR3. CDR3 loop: CASSLARSEQYF.

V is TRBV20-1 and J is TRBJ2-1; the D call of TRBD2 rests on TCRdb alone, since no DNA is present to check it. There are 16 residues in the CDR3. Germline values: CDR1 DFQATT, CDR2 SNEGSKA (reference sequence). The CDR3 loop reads CSAKIPTSGSLNEQFF.

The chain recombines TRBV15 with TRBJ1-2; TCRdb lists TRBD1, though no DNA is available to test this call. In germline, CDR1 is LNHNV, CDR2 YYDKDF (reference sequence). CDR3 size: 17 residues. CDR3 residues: CATSRDGGVVFPYGYTF.

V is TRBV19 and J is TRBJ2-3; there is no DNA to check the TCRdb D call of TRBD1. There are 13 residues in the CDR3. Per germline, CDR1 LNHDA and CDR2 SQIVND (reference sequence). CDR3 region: CASKNPGLDTQYF.

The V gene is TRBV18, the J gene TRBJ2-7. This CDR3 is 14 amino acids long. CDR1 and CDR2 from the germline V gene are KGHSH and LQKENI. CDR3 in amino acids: CASSPPTGPYEQYF.

The CDR3 sequence: CASSLAREGYTF. The chain links TRBV5-1 to TRBJ1-2. CDR3 length: 12 amino acids. CDR1 and CDR2 from the germline V gene are SGHRS and YFSETQ.

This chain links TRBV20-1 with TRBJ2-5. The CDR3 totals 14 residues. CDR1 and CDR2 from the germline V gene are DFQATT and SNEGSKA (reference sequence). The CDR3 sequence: CSASVDRFQETQYF.

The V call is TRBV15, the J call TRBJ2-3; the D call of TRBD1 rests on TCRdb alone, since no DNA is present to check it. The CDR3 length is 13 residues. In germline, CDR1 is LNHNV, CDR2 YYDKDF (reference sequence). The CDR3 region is CATSRVRGDTQYF.

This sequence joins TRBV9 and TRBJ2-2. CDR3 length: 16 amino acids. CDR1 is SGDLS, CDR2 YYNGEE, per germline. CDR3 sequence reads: CASSVASVWVPGELFF.

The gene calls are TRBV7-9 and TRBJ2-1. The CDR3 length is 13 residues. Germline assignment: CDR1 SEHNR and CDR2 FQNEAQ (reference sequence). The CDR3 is CASSLEEWDEQFF.

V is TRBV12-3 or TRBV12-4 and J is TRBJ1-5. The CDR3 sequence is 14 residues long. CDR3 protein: CASSFGESNQPQHF.

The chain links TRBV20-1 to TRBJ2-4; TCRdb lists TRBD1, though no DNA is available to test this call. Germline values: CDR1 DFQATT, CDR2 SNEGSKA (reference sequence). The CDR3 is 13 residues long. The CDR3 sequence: CSALQGSKNIQYF.

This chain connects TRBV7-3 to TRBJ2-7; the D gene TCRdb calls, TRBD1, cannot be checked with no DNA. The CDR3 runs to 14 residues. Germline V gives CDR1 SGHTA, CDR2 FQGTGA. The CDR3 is CASSFTGSRYEQYF.

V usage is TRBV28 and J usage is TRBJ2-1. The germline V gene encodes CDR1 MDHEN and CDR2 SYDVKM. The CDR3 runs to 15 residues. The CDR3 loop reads CASSSHKGKHAEQFF. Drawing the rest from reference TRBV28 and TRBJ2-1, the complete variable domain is DVKVTQSSRYLVKRTGEKVFLECVQDMDHENMFWYRQDPGLGLRLIYFSYDVKMKEKGDIPEGYSVSREKKERFSLILESASTNQTSMYLCASSSHKGKHAEQFFGPGTRLTVL.

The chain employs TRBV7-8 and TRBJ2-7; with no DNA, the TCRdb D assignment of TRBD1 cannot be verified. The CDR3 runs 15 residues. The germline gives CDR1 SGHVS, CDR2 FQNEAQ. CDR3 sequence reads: CASSPQGGPSYEQYF.

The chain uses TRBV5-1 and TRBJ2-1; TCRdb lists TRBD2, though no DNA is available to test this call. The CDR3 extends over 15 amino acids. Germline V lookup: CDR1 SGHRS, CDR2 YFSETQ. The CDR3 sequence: CASSSSGPPRNEQFF.

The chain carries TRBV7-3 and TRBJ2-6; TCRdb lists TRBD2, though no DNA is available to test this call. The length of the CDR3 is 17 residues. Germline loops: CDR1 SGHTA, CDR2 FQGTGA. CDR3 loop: CASSLVGLVSGANVLTF. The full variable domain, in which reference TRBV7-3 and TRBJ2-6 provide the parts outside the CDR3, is GAGVSQTPSNKVTEKGKYVELRCDPISGHTALYWYRQSLGQGPEFLIYFQGTGAADDSGLPNDRFFAVRPEGSVSTLKIQRTERGDSAVYLCASSLVGLVSGANVLTFGAGSRLTVL.

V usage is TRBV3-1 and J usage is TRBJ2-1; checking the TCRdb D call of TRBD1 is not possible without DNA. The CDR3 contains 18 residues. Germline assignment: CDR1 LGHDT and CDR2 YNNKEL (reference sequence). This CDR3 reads CASSQVGGATISYNEQFF.

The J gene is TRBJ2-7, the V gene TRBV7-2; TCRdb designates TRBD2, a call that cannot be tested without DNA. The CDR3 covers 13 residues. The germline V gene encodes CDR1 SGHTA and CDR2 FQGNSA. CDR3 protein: CASSHGLWMEQYF. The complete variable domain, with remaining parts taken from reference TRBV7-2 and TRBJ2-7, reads GAGVSQSPSNKVTEKGKDVELRCDPISGHTALYWYRQSLGQGLEFLIYFQGNSAPDKSGLPSDRFSAERTGGSVSTLTIQRTQQEDSAVYLCASSHGLWMEQYFGPGTRLTVT.

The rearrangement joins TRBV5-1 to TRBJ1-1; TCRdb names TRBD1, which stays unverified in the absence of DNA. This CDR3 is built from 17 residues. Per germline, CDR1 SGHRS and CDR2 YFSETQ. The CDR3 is CASSLARGDKERTEAFF.

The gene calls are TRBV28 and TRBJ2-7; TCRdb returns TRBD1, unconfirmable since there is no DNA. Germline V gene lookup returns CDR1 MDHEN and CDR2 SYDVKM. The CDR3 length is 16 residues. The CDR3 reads CASSPLGQDWIYEQYF.

The CDR3 spells CSVVTGLDAGEQFF. The chain links TRBV29-1 to TRBJ2-1; TCRdb lists TRBD1, though no DNA is available to test this call. CDR1 and CDR2 (germline): SQVTM, ANQGSEA. The CDR3 spans 14 residues.

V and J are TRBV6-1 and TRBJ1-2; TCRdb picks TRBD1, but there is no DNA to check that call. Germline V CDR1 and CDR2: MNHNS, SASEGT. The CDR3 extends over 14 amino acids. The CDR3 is CASTPQGGNYGYTF.

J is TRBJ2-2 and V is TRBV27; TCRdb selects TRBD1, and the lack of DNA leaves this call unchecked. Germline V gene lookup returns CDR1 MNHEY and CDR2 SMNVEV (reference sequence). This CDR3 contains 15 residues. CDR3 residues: CASSLLGPRPGELFF.

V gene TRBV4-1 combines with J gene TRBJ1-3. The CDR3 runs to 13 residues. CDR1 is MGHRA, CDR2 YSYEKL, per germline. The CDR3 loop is CASSQLIGNTIYF.

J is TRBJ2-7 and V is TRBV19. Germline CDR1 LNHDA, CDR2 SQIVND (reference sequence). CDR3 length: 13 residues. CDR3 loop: CASSMGSSYEQYF.